This T cell receptor beta chain was found in a study of T cell responses to AZD1222 COVID-19 vaccine. Study observations and caveats: Spike-specific TCR breadth rose after two AZD1222 doses, and depth rose as well.

In its sample, this clone was seen once. Its antigen is unknown. This CDR3 spans 16 amino acids. Between the trimmed V and J ends, which lost 4 bases and 2 bases, there was a span of 16 bases. Germline lookup yields CDR1 SGHKS and CDR2 YYEKEE (reference sequence). TCRdb's table, derived via immunoSEQ multiplex PCR, lists solely in-frame clones and lacks some. The table includes just under 100,000 clones, more than 70% detected once. Material: peripheral blood, obtained on day 0 of AZD1222 vaccination. This TCR derives from an adult in good health. The V gene is TRBV5-5, the J gene TRBJ1-5; possible D gene TRBD1, 6 bases. The CDR3 loop reads CASSLPGAGGNQPQHF. DNA of the CDR3: TGTGCCAGCAGCCTCCCAGGGGCCGGGGGCAATCAGCCCCAGCATTTT.